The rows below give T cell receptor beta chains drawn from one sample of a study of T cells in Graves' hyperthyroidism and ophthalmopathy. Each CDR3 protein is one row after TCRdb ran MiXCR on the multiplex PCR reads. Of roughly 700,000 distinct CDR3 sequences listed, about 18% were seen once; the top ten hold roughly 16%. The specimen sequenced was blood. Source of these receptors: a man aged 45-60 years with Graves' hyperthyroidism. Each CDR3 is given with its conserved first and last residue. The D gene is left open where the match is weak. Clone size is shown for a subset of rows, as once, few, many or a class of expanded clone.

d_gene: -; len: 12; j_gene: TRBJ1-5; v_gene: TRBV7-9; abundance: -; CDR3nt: TGTGCCAGCAGAATGGGGGATCAGCCCCAGCATTTT; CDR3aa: CASRMGDQPQHF
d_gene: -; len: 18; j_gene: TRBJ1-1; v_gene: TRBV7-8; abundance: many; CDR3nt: TGTGCCAGCAGCTTATTAGGGGGGGGTAAGCGTAGTGGGACTGAAGCTTTCTTT; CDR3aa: CASSLLGGGKRSGTEAFF
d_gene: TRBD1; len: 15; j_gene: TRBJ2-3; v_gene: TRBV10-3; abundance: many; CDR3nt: TGTGCCATCAGTGAGTCGAGGACAGGGGGTGATACGCAGTATTTT; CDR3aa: CAISESRTGGDTQYF
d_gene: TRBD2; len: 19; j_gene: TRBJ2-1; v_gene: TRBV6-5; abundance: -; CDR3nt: TGTGCCAGCAGTTCGCCTAGCGGGGGGAAGTCGACTCAGTACAATGAGCAGTTCTTC; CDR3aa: CASSSPSGGKSTQYNEQFF
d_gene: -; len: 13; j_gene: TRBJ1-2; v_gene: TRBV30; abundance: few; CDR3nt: TGTGCCTGGAAGGACTCCGCTAACTATGGCTACACCTTC; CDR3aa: CAWKDSANYGYTF
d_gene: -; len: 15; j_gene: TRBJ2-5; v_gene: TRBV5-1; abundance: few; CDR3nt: TGCGCCAGCAGCTTGGGGGGAAGACACCAAGAGACCCAGTACTTC; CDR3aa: CASSLGGRHQETQYF
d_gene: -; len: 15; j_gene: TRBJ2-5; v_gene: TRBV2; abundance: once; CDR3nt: TGTGCCAGCAGTGAAGCCCAAGTTCCCCAAGAGACCCAGTACTTC; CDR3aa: CASSEAQVPQETQYF
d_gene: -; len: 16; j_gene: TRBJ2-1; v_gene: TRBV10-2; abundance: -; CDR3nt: TGCGCCACCACCGGGACTGACTACAAAGACTACAATGAGCAGTTCTTC; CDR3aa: CATTGTDYKDYNEQFF
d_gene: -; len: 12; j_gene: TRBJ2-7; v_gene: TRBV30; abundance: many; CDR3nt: TGTGCCTGGATGCCAAGCCCCTACGAGCAGTACTTC; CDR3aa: CAWMPSPYEQYF
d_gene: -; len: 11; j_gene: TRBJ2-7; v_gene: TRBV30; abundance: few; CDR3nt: TGTGCCTGGAGTCCCGGGGCCGAGCAGTACTTC; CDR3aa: CAWSPGAEQYF
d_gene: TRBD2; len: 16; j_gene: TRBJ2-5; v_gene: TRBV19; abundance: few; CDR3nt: TGTGCCAGTAGTCCTCCTAGCGGGAGTGGAAAAGAGACCCAGTACTTC; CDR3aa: CASSPPSGSGKETQYF
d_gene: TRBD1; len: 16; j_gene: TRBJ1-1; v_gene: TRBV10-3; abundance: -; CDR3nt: TGTGCCATCAGGAATGACAGGGGCCATGCGAACACTGAAGCTTTCTTT; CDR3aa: CAIRNDRGHANTEAFF
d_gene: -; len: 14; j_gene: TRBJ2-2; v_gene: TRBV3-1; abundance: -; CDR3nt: TGTGCCAGCAGCCAATCCTCGAGCACCGGGGAGCTGTTTTTT; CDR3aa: CASSQSSSTGELFF
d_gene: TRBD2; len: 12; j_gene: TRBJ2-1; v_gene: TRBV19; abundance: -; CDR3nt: TGTGCCAGTATGGGGGGGGGAAATGAGCAGTTCTTC; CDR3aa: CASMGGGNEQFF
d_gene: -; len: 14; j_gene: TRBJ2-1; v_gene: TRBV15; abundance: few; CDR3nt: TGTGCCACCAGGGACACCAGCTCCTACAATGAGCAGTTCTTC; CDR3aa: CATRDTSSYNEQFF
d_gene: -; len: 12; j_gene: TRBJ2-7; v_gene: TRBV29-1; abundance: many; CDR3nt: TGCAGCGTCCGAGGGGTCCACTACGAGCAGTACTTC; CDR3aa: CSVRGVHYEQYF
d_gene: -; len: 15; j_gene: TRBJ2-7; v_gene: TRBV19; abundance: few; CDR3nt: TGTGCCAGTAGTATTCGAGCAGGGGAGAGCGACGAGCAGTACTTC; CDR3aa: CASSIRAGESDEQYF
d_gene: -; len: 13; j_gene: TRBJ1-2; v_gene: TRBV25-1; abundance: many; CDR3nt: TGTGCCAGCAGTGAATCCCAGGCCTTTGGCTACACCTTC; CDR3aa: CASSESQAFGYTF
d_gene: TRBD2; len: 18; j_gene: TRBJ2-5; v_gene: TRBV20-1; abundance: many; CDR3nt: TGCAGTGCTAGAGATCATAGTCCGTGGGGAGGGGAACAAGAGACCCAGTACTTC; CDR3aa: CSARDHSPWGGEQETQYF
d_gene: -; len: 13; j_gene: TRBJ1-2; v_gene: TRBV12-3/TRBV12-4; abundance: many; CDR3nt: TGTGCCAGCAGTCTCTTCACGGGAGAGGGCTACACCTTC; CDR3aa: CASSLFTGEGYTF
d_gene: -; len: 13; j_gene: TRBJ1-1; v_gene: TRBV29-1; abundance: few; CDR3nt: TGCAGCGTTGATGCCGGACTCTGGACTGAAGCTTTCTTT; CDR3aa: CSVDAGLWTEAFF
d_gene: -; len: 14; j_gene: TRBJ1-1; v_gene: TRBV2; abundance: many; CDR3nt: TGTGCCAGCAGTGAGACGGGGCTGCGCACTGAAGCTTTCTTT; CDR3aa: CASSETGLRTEAFF
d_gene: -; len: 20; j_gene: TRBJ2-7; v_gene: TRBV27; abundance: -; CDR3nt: TGTGCCAGCAGTTCTTGGGGGGACACACGTTTGGGTACTCCTCTCTACGAGCAGTGCTTC; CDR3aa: CASSSWGDTRLGTPLYEQCF
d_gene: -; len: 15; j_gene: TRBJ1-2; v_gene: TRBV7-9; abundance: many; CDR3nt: TGTGCCAGCAGCTTAGCTCTGGGGACGTACTATGGCTACACCTTC; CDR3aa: CASSLALGTYYGYTF
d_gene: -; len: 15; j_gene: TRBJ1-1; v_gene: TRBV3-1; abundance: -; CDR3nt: TGTGCCAGCAGCCGGAGCGGTATAAGGGGGGCTGAAGCTTTCTTT; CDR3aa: CASSRSGIRGAEAFF
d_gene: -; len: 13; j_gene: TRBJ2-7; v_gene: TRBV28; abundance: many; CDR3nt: TGTGCCAGCTCTCAAGGAGATACTTACGAGCAGTACTTC; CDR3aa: CASSQGDTYEQYF
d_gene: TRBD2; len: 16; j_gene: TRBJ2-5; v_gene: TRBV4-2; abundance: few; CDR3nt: TGTGCCAGCAGCCAAGAAGCGGGAGCGGAAAAAGAGACCCAGTACTTC; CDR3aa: CASSQEAGAEKETQYF
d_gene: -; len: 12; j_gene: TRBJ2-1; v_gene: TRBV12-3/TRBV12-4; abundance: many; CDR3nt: TGTGCCAGCAGTTTAAGCCACAATGAGCAGTTCTTC; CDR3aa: CASSLSHNEQFF
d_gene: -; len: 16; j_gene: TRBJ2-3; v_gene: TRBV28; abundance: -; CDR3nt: TGTGCCAGCAGTTTGCGGGGACATCGCTTCACAGATACGCAGTATTTT; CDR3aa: CASSLRGHRFTDTQYF
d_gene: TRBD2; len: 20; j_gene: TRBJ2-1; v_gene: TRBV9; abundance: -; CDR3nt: TGTGCCAGCAGCGTAGCAGGAAAACTGACTAGCGGGAGATTGATGGATGAGCAGTTCTTC; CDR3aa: CASSVAGKLTSGRLMDEQFF
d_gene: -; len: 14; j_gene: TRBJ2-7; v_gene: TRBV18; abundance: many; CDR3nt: TGTGCCAGCTCACCTACCCCCTTGGGGTACGAGCAGTACTTC; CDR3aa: CASSPTPLGYEQYF
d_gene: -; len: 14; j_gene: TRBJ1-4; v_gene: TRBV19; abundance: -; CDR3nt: TGTGCCAGTAGGGTCCCGGGGGGCGATGAAAAACTGTTTTTT; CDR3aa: CASRVPGGDEKLFF
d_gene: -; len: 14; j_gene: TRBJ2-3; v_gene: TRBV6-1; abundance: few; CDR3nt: TGTGCCAGCAGAAGCGGGTACAGCACAGATACGCAGTATTTT; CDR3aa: CASRSGYSTDTQYF
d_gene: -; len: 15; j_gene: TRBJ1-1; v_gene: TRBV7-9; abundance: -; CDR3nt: TGCGCCAGCAGCCCAAGCAGACAGCCTAACACTGAAGCTTTCTTT; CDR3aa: CASSPSRQPNTEAFF
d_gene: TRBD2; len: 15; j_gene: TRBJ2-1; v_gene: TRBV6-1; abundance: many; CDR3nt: TGTGCCAGCAGGACCCCTAGCGGGTCATACAATGAGCAGTTCTTC; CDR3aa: CASRTPSGSYNEQFF
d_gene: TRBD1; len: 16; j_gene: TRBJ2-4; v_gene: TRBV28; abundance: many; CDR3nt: TGTGCCAGCAACCCAGGGGGCCTCCTAGCCAAAAACATTCAGTACTTC; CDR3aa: CASNPGGLLAKNIQYF
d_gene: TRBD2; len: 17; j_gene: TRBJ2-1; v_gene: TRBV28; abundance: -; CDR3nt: TGTGCCAGCAGTTTATCCCCCTGGGGACTAGTCACTAATGAGCAGTTCTTC; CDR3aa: CASSLSPWGLVTNEQFF
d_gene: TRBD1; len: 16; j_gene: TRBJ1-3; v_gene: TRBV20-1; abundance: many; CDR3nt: TGCAGTGCTAGAAAGACAGGGCCCTTCTCTGGAAACACCATATATTTT; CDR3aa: CSARKTGPFSGNTIYF
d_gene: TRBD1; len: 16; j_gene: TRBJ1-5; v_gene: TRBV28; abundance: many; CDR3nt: TGTGCCAGCAGTTTAAGAGGGGGCGGGAGCAATCAGCCCCAGCATTTT; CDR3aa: CASSLRGGGSNQPQHF
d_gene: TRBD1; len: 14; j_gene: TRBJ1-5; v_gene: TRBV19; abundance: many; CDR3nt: TGTGCCAGTAGTATAGTGGACAGGGGTCAGCCCCAGCATTTT; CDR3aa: CASSIVDRGQPQHF
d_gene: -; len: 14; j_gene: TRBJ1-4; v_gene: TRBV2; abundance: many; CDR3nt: TGTGCCAGCAGTGACGGGGGTGCCGGAGAAAAACTGTTTTTT; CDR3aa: CASSDGGAGEKLFF
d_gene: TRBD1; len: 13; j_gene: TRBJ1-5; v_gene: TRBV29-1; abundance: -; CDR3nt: TGCAGCATACCGGGACAGCCAAATCAGCCCCAGCATTTT; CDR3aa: CSIPGQPNQPQHF
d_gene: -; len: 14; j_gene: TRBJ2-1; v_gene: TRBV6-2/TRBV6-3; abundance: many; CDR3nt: TGTGCCAGCAGTTCAGGGAGGCAGCTAAATGAGCAGTTCTTC; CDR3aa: CASSSGRQLNEQFF
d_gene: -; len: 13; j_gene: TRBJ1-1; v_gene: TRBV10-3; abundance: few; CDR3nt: TGTGCCATCAAAGGGGGGAGGGGGGCTGAAGCTTTCTTT; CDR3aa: CAIKGGRGAEAFF
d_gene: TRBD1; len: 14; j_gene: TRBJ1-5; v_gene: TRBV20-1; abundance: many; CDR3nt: TGCAGTGCTAGACCGGGACAGGGTAATCAGCCCCAGCATTTT; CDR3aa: CSARPGQGNQPQHF
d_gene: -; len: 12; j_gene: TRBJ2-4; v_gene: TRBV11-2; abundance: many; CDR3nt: TGTGCCAGCAGCCGCCTCAAAAACATTCAGTACTTC; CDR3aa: CASSRLKNIQYF
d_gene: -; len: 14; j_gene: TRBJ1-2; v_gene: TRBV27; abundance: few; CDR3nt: TGTGCCAGCAGCCCCCGCGGGGTTAACTATGGCTACACCTTC; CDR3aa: CASSPRGVNYGYTF
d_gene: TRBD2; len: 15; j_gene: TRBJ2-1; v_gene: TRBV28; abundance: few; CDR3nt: TGTGCCAGCAGCCCGACTAGCCGAATGTCCAATGAGCAGTTCTTC; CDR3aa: CASSPTSRMSNEQFF
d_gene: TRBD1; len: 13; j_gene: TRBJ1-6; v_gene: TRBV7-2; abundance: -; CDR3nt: TGTGCCAGCAGCCGGCTACAGGGGTTCCCCCTCCACTTT; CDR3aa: CASSRLQGFPLHF
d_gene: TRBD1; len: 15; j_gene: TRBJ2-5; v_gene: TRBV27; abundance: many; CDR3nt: TGTGCCAGCAGTTCGATGGACAGGTCGGGGGAGACCCAGTACTTC; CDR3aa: CASSSMDRSGETQYF
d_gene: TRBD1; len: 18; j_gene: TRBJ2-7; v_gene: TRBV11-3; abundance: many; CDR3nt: TGTGCCAGCAGCTCCAAAATACCTGGGGACAGGTTAGTTTGCGAGCAGTACTTC; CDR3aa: CASSSKIPGDRLVCEQYF
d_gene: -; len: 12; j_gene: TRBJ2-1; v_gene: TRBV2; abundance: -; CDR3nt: TGTGCCAGCAGTATGACCTACAATGAGCAGTTCTTC; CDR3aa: CASSMTYNEQFF
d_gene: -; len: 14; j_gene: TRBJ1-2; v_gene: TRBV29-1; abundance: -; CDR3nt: TGCAGCGTTGAACCGACAGGTGGCGGTTACGGCTACACCTTC; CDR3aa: CSVEPTGGGYGYTF
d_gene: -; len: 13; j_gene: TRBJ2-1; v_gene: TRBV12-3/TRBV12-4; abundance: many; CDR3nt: TGTGCCAGCAGTTCCTGGTCCTACAATGAGCAGTTCTTC; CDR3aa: CASSSWSYNEQFF